This T cell receptor beta chain was profiled in a study of Graves' ophthalmopathy and Graves' hyperthyroidism. Study findings and constraints: In predicting ophthalmopathy progression, the model reached 65% to 71% sensitivity and 72% to 85% specificity.

CDR3 regions of TCR beta were amplified from RNA transcripts. First-round RT-PCR relied on HTBI primers, and a second-round multiplex PCR came next. In TCRdb, the multiplex PCR reads were re-called with MiXCR into one record per CDR3 protein. The sample shows approximately 45,000 distinct CDR3 sequences, 50% of them seen only once. This clonotype was observed a single time. Its antigen is as yet unknown. Having ophthalmopathy, the donors showed moderate-to-severe activity, CAS ≥3 and NOSPECS ≥4, with disease lasting under 3 months. Orbital computed tomography and thyroid ultrasound, along with TRAb, serum thyroxine and clinical symptoms, underpinned diagnosis. The PBMCs were taken from 10 ml of fresh peripheral blood. V lost 8 bases to trimming and J lost 1 base, with 7 bases between them. The germline V gene encodes CDR1 MNHNS and CDR2 SASEGT. This CDR3 comprises 12 residues.

Sequences were obtained from peripheral blood. This clonotype originated in an adult man with Graves' ophthalmopathy. The chain uses TRBV6-1 and TRBJ2-3, with no clear D. This CDR3 is CASGYGTDTQYF. The DNA of the CDR3 is TGTGCCAGCGGTTATGGCACAGATACGCAGTATTTT.